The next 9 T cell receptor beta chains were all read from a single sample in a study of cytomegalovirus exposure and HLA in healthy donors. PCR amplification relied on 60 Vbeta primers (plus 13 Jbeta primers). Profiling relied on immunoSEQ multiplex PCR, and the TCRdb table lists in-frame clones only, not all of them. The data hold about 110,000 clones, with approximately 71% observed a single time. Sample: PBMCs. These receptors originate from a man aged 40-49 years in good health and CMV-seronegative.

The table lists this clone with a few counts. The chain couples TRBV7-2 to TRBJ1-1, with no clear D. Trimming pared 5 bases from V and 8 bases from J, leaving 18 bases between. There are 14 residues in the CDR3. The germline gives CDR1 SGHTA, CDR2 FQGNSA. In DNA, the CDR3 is TGTGCCAGCAGCCCCGGAGTACCGTTATTGGAAGCTTTCTTT. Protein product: CASSPGVPLLEAFF. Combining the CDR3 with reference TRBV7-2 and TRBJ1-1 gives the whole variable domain GAGVSQSPSNKVTEKGKDVELRCDPISGHTALYWYRQSLGQGLEFLIYFQGNSAPDKSGLPSDRFSAERTGGSVSTLTIQRTQQEDSAVYLCASSPGVPLLEAFFGQGTRLTVV.

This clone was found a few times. CDR3 amino acids: CASRRGGGYEQYF. CDR3 DNA sequence: TGTGCCAGCAGGAGGGGAGGAGGCTACGAGCAGTACTTC. The chain employs TRBV5-6 and TRBJ2-7; maybe TRBD2 (6 bases). The germline V gene has CDR1 SGHDT and CDR2 YYEEEE. The CDR3 runs 13 residues. V lost 5 bases and J 3 bases, leaving 12 bases between the germline ends.

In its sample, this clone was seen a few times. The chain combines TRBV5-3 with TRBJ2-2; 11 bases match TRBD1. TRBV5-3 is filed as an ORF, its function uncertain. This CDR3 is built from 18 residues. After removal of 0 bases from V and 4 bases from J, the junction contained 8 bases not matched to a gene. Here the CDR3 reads CARSLERTGGFGTGELFF. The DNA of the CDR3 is TGTGCCAGAAGCTTGGAACGGACAGGGGGCTTCGGCACCGGGGAGCTGTTTTTT.

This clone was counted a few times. CDR3 residues: CASSQDALAGAGGYNEQFF. CDR3 nucleotide sequence: TGCGCCAGCAGCCAAGATGCCCTAGCGGGGGCCGGGGGCTACAATGAGCAGTTCTTC. The chain combines TRBV4-3 with TRBJ2-1, with 10 bases lining up with TRBD2. V trimming: 0 bases; J trimming: 3 bases; junction bases outside the gene matches: 11. The CDR3 length is 19 residues. Per the germline V gene, CDR1 is LGHNA and CDR2 is YSLEER.

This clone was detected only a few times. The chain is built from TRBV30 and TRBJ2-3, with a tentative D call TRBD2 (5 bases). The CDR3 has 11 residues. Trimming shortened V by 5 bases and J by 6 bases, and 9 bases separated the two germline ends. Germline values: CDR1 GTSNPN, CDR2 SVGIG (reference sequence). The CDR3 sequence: CAWERSDTQYF. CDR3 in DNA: TGTGCCTGGGAGCGGTCGGATACGCAGTATTTT. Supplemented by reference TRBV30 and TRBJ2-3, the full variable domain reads SQTIHQWPATLVQPVGSPLSLECTVEGTSNPNLYWYRQAAGRGLQLLFYSVGIGQISSEVPQNLSASRPQDRQFILSSKKLLLSDSGFYLCAWERSDTQYFGPGTRLTVL.

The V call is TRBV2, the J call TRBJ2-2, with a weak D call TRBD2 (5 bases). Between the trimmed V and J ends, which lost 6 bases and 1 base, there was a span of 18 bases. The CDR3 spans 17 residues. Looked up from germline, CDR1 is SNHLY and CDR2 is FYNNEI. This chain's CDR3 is CASRVQRPFVNTGELFF. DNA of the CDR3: TGTGCCAGCAGGGTCCAGCGGCCCTTCGTGAACACCGGGGAGCTGTTTTTT.

The CDR3 sequence is CASSFGTENSPLHF. The CDR3 DNA sequence: TGTGCCAGCAGCTTCGGGACAGAGAATTCACCCCTCCACTTT. The chain has TRBV7-9 and TRBJ1-6; 7 bases map to TRBD1. Germline values: CDR1 SEHNR, CDR2 FQNEAQ (reference sequence). The CDR3 has 14 amino acids. The ends lost 3 bases at V and 7 bases at J; junction bases unmatched: 3. Full variable domain (missing parts from reference TRBV7-9 and TRBJ1-6): DTGVSQNPRHKITKRGQNVTFRCDPISEHNRLYWYRQTLGQGPEFLTYFQNEAQLEKSRLLSDRFSAERPKGSFSTLEIQRTEQGDSAMYLCASSFGTENSPLHFGNGTRLTVT.

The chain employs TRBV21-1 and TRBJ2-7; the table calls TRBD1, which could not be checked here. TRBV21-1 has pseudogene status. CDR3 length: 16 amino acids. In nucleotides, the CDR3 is TGTGCCAGCAGTTCCGAACGAGACACCTTTACCTACGAGCAGTACTTC. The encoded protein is CASSSERDTFTYEQYF.

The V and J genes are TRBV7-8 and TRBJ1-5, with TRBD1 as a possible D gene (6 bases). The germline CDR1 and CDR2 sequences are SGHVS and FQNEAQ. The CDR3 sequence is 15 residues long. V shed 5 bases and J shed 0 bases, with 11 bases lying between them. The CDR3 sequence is CASSNGTTSNQPQHF. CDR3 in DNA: TGTGCCAGCAGCAACGGGACAACTAGCAATCAGCCCCAGCATTTT.